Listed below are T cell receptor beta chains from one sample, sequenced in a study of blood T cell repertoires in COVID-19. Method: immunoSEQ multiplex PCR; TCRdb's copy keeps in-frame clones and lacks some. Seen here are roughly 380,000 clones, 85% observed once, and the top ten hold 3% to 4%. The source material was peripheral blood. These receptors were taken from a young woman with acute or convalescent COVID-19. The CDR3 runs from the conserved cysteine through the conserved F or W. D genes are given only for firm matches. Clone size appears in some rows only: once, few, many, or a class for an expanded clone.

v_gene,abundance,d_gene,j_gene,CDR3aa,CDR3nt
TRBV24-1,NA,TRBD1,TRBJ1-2,CATSDGTEVYTF,TGTGCCACCAGTGATGGGACAGAGGTCTACACCTTC
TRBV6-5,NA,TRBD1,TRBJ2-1,CASRTGSNEQFF,TGTGCCAGCAGGACAGGGTCCAATGAGCAGTTCTTC
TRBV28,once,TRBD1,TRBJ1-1,CASSLGTGYAEAFF,TGTGCCAGCAGTTTAGGGACAGGGTACGCTGAAGCTTTCTTT
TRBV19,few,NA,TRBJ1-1,CASSTRDTSTEAFF,TGTGCCAGTAGTACCCGGGACACCTCCACTGAAGCTTTCTTT
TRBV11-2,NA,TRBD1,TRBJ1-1,CASSRAGTGNTEAFF,TGTGCCAGCAGCCGAGCCGGGACAGGGAACACTGAAGCTTTCTTT
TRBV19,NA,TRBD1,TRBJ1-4,CASAQGTRSEKLFF,TGTGCCAGCGCACAGGGGACGAGGAGTGAAAAACTGTTTTTT
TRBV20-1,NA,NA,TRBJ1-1,CSASGAGSNTEAFF,TGCAGTGCTAGTGGGGCAGGATCGAACACTGAAGCTTTCTTT
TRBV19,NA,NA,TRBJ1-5,CASSYRAGSNQPQHF,TGTGCCAGTAGTTACAGGGCTGGGAGCAATCAGCCCCAGCATTTT
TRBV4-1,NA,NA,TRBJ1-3,CASSQGRYGSTNSGNTIYF,TGCGCCAGCAGCCAAGGGCGATACGGGTCTACCAACTCTGGAAACACCATATATTTT
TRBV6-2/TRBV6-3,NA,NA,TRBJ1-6,CASSSSGAGSPLHF,TGTGCCAGCAGTTCCTCGGGGGCGGGTTCACCCCTCCACTTT
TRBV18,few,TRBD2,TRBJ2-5,CASSPVAGRRSETQYF,TGTGCCAGCTCACCCGTAGCGGGCAGACGTTCAGAGACCCAGTACTTC
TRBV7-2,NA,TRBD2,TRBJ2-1,CASSLKIAGGNEQFF,TGTGCCAGCAGCTTAAAGATAGCGGGAGGGAATGAGCAGTTCTTC
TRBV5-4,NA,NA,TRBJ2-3,CASSFSGTGDTQYF,TGTGCCAGCAGCTTCAGCGGTACCGGAGATACGCAGTATTTT
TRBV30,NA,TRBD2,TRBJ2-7,CAWSVAGTRYEQYF,TGTGCCTGGAGTGTAGCGGGGACGAGATACGAGCAGTACTTC
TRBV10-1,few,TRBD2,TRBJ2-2,CASSGGSANTGELFF,TGCGCCAGCAGTGGCGGGAGTGCGAACACCGGGGAGCTGTTTTTT
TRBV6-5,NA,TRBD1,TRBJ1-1,CASSSGTDSTEAFF,TGTGCCAGCAGTTCCGGGACAGATAGCACTGAAGCTTTCTTT
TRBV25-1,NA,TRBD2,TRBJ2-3,CASSDPGLAGTAADTQYF,TGTGCCAGCAGTGATCCCGGACTAGCGGGAACCGCCGCAGATACGCAGTATTTT
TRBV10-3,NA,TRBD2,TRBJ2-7,CAISDEGTSSYEQYF,TGTGCCATCAGTGACGAGGGGACTAGCTCCTACGAGCAGTACTTC
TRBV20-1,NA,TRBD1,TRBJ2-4,CSALTGDIQYF,TGCAGTGCCCTAACAGGGGACATTCAGTACTTC
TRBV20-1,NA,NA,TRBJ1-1,CSASFVATGRAFF,TGCAGTGCTAGTTTCGTCGCCACAGGGAGAGCTTTCTTT
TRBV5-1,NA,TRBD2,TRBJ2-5,CASSLAGSGAQETQYF,TGCGCCAGCAGCTTGGCAGGTAGCGGGGCTCAAGAGACCCAGTACTTC
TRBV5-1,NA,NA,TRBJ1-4,CASSLGDTTNEKLFF,TGCGCCAGCAGCTTGGGGGACACAACTAATGAAAAACTGTTTTTT
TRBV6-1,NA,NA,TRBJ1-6,CASSEEQGFNSPLHF,TGTGCCAGCAGTGAAGAACAGGGTTTTAATTCACCCCTCCACTTT
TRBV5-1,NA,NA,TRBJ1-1,CASSLDGSGMNTEAFF,TGCGCCAGCAGCTTGGACGGGAGCGGGATGAACACTGAAGCTTTCTTT
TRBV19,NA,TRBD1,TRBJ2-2,CASRQTGLTGELFF,TGTGCCAGTAGGCAGACAGGGCTCACCGGGGAGCTGTTTTTT
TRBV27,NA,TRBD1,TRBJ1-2,CASSFGTGWGYTF,TGTGCCAGCAGTTTCGGGACAGGCTGGGGCTACACCTTC
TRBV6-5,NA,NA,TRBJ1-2,CASLRTFKLDYGYTF,TGTGCCAGCCTACGCACTTTTAAGCTGGACTATGGCTACACCTTC
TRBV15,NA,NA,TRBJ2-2,CATSRDQGSTGELFF,TGTGCCACCAGCAGAGATCAGGGGAGCACCGGGGAGCTGTTTTTT
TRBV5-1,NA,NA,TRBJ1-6,CASIRAPGDLSLHF,TGCGCCAGCATTCGGGCCCCAGGGGATCTATCCCTCCACTTT
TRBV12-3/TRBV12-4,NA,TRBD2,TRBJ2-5,CASSFSGGETQYF,TGTGCCAGCAGTTTCTCGGGGGGGGAGACCCAGTACTTC
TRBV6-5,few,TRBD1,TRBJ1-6,CASSYFRGGDNSPLHF,TGTGCCAGCAGTTACTTCCGAGGGGGCGATAATTCACCCCTCCACTTT
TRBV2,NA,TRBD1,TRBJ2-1,CATKTGGNEQFF,TGTGCCACCAAGACAGGGGGCAATGAGCAGTTCTTC
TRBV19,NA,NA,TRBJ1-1,CASSATAQARAFF,TGTGCCAGTAGTGCGACAGCGCAAGCAAGAGCTTTCTTT
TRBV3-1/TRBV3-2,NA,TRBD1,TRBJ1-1,CASSQYLTGEAFF,TGTGCCAGCAGCCAATACTTGACAGGGGAAGCTTTCTTT
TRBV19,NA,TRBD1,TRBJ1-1,CASSPTGGTEAFF,TGTGCCAGTAGTCCGACAGGGGGCACTGAAGCTTTCTTT
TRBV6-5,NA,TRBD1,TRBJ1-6,CASSYYPGQANSPLHF,TGTGCCAGCAGTTACTACCCTGGACAGGCGAATTCACCCCTCCACTTT
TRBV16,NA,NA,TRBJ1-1,CASSPRSWGVNTEAFF,TGTGCCAGCAGCCCACGATCGTGGGGAGTGAACACTGAAGCTTTCTTT
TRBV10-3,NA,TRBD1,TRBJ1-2,CAISEPRTGNYGYTF,TGTGCCATCAGTGAACCCCGGACAGGCAACTATGGCTACACCTTC
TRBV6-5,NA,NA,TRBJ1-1,CAPRRGALNTEAFF,TGTGCCCCCAGACGGGGGGCACTGAACACTGAAGCTTTCTTT
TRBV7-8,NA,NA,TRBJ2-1,CASSSPGEIYNEQFF,TGTGCCAGCAGCTCCCCAGGCGAGATATACAATGAGCAGTTCTTC
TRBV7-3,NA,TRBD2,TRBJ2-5,CASSLRGGATMETQYF,TGTGCCAGCAGCTTACGGGGAGGGGCGACCATGGAGACCCAGTACTTC
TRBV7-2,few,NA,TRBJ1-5,CASSSGTGNQPQHF,TGTGCCAGCAGCTCCGGGACTGGTAATCAGCCCCAGCATTTT
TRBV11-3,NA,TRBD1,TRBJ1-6,CASSDDRGNSPLHF,TGTGCCAGCAGCGATGACAGGGGTAATTCACCCCTCCACTTT
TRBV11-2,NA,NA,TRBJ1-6,CASSLSSRIGIESPLHF,TGTGCCAGCAGCTTAAGTAGCAGGATCGGGATTGAGTCACCCCTCCACTTT
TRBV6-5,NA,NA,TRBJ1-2,CASRRNGYTF,TGTGCCAGCAGGAGGAATGGCTACACCTTC
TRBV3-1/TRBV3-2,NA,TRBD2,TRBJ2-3,CASSFRLAGYTDTQYF,TGTGCCAGCAGCTTTAGACTAGCGGGATACACAGATACGCAGTATTTT
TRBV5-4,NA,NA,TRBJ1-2,CASSLSAGLYNYGYTF,TGTGCCAGCAGCTTGTCGGCGGGATTGTATAACTATGGCTACACCTTC
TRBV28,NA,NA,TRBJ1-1,CATQGDNEAFF,TGTGCCACCCAAGGGGACAACGAAGCTTTCTTT
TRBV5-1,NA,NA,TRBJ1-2,CASTPSPGLNYGYTF,TGCGCCAGCACCCCCTCCCCTGGCCTTAACTATGGCTACACCTTC
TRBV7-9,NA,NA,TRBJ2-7,CASSSPGTYEQYF,TGTGCCAGCAGCTCCCCCGGGACTTACGAGCAGTACTTC
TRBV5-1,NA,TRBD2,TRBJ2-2,CASSLIAGGANTGELFF,TGCGCCAGCAGCCTAATAGCGGGGGGCGCGAACACCGGGGAGCTGTTTTTT
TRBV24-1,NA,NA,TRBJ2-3,CATSDLTDADTQYF,TGTGCCACCAGTGATTTAACAGACGCGGATACGCAGTATTTT
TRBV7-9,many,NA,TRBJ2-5,CASSNPLGAIQETQYF,TGTGCCAGCAGCAACCCTTTGGGAGCAATCCAAGAGACCCAGTACTTC
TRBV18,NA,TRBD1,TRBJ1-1,CASSAGGRTEAFF,TGTGCCAGCTCGGCAGGGGGGAGGACTGAAGCTTTCTTT
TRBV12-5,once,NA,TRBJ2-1,CASGLTRNEQFF,TGTGCTAGTGGTTTGACGCGGAATGAGCAGTTCTTC
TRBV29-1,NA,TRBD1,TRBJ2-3,CSVRTGVTTDTQYF,TGCAGCGTGAGGACAGGGGTGACCACAGATACGCAGTATTTT
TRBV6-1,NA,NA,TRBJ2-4,CASSDKQGDIQYF,TGTGCCAGCAGTGATAAACAGGGAGACATTCAGTACTTC
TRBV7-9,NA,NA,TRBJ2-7,CASSFGQGPYEQYF,TGTGCCAGCAGCTTTGGGCAGGGGCCCTACGAGCAGTACTTC
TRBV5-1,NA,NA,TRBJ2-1,CASSWTVRDEQFF,TGCGCCAGCAGCTGGACTGTGCGGGATGAGCAGTTCTTC